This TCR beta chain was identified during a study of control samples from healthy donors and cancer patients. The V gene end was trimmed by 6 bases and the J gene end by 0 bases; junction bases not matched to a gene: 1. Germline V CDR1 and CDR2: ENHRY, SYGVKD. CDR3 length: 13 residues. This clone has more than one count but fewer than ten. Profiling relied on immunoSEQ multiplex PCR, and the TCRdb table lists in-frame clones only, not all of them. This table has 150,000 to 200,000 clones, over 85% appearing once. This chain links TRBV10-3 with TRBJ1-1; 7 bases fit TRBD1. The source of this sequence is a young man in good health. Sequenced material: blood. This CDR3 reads CAIRGQLNTEAFF. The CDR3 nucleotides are TGTGCCATCAGGGGACAGTTGAACACTGAAGCTTTCTTT.